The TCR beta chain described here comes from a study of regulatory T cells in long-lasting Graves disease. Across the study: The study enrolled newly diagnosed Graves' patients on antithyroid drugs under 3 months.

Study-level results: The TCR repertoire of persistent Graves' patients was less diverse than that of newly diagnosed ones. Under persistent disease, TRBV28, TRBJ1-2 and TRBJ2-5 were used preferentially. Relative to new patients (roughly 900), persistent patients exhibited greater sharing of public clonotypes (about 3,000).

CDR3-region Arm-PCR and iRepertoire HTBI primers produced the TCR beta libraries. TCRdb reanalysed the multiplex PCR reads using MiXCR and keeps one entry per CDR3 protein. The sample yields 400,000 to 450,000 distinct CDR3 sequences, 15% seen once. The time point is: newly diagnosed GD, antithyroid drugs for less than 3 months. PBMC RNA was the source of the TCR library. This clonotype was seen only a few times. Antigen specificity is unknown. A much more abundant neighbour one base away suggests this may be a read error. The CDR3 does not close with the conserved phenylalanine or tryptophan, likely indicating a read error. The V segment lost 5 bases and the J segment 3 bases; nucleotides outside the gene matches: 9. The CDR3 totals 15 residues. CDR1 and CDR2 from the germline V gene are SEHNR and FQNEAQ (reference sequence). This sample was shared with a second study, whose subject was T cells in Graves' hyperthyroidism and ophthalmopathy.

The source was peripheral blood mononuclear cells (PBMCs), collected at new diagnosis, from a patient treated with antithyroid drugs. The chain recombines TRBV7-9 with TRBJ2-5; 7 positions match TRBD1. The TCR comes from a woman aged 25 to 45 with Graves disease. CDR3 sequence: CASSKGTDVKETQYY. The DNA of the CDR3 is TGTGCCAGCAGCAAAGGGACAGACGTGAAAGAGACCCAGTACTAC.